Reported below is one TCR beta chain. The sample belongs to a study of blood T cell repertoires in COVID-19. The wider study: The study drew acute and convalescent COVID-19 samples from the United States, Italy and Spain. The analysed material was cDNA or gDNA that came from T cells, B-cell-depleted T cells, or PBMCs.

The CDR3 is 18 residues long. CDR1 and CDR2 (germline): MNHEY, SMNVEV (reference sequence). V was pared by 0 bases and J by 2 bases, with 8 bases of the junction left unmatched. Original processing notes: By means of reference gene primer amplification, nucleated cell counts were estimated. The repertoire was sequenced with immunoSEQ multiplex PCR; TCRdb's copy has only in-frame clones and lacks some. V, J and clone size are those of that table, while D and trimming were read from the DNA. The sample yields about 210,000 clones, about 88% seen once. V is TRBV27 and J is TRBJ2-3, with 10 positions matching TRBD2. The receptor was derived from a woman aged 40-49 years with acute or convalescent COVID-19. The source material was peripheral blood. CDR3 sequence: CASSLSSGGLAFTDTQYF. The CDR3 DNA is TGTGCCAGCAGTTTATCGTCGGGGGGACTAGCGTTCACAGATACGCAGTATTTT.